This passage covers 7 T cell receptor beta chains from one sample sequenced in a study of T cells in localized non-small cell lung cancer. The repertoire was sequenced with immunoSEQ multiplex PCR; TCRdb's copy has only in-frame clones and lacks some. The sample lists about 35,000 clones; over 75% were seen once. The specimen comprised peripheral blood, sampled before any cancer treatment. The receptors were gathered from a male donor aged 60 or older with stage III squamous cell lung carcinoma.

This sequence joins TRBV5-1 and TRBJ1-1, with D tentatively TRBD1 (5 bases). The germline V gene encodes CDR1 SGHRS and CDR2 YFSETQ. Deletions cut 2 bases from V and 7 bases from J, with 12 bases between. The CDR3 sequence is 13 residues long. The CDR3, as DNA: TGCGCCAGCAGCTTCCGGGGGTCTAATGAAGCTTTCTTT. Residues: CASSFRGSNEAFF.

V and J are TRBV14 and TRBJ2-7; possible D gene TRBD1, 5 bases. V dropped 4 bases and J dropped 1 base, with 14 bases sitting between them. Germline V gene lookup returns CDR1 SGHDN and CDR2 FVKESK. The CDR3 spans 15 residues. This CDR3 is CASSPKGHSSYEQYF. CDR3 DNA: TGTGCCAGCAGCCCAAAGGGGCACTCATCCTACGAGCAGTACTTC.

The chain employs TRBV6-1 and TRBJ2-7, with unresolved D. This CDR3 has 13 residues. Trimming removed 4 bases at V and 6 bases at J, with 13 bases between. The germline gives CDR1 MNHNS, CDR2 SASEGT. The DNA for the CDR3 is TGTGCCAGCAGTGGAGGACGGTCTCTCGAGCAGTACTTC. Its translation: CASSGGRSLEQYF.

This clone occurred once. The rearrangement links TRBV2 to TRBJ1-5; 7 bases line up with TRBD1. This CDR3 comprises 14 residues. CDR1 and CDR2 from the germline V gene are SNHLY and FYNNEI. Losses at the gene ends were 7 bases for V and 7 bases for J; bases not matched to a gene: 10. This CDR3 reads CASTTNRGEQPQHF. DNA for the CDR3: TGTGCCAGCACCACAAACAGGGGCGAACAGCCCCAGCATTTT.

A single count supports this clone. J is TRBJ1-4 and V is TRBV7-7; D is undetermined. The length of the CDR3 is 13 residues. Looked up from germline, CDR1 is SSHAT and CDR2 is FNYEAQ (reference sequence). The V end was cut by 2 bases, the J end by 5 bases, with 6 bases between. For the CDR3, the DNA is TGTGCCAGCAGCTTATCCCAGAATGAAAAACTGTTTTTT. This gives the protein CASSLSQNEKLFF.

The chain combines TRBV6-6 with TRBJ1-4; TRBD1 is a possible D gene (5 bases). This CDR3 has 15 amino acids. The V end was cut by 2 bases, the J end by 6 bases, with 13 bases between. CDR1 MNHNY and CDR2 SVGAGI come from the germline V gene (reference sequence). The CDR3 nucleotides read TGTGCCAGCAGTTACACAAGGGGTCCCCATGAAAAACTGTTTTTT. Its translation: CASSYTRGPHEKLFF.

This clone was detected once. The CDR3 spells CASSVRQGRTDTQYF. CDR3 sequence (DNA): TGTGCCAGCAGTGTTAGACAGGGGAGGACAGATACGCAGTATTTT. The chain uses TRBV6-1 and TRBJ2-3, with 8 bases identical to TRBD1. The trim removed 4 bases at V and 3 bases at J, leaving 6 bases unmatched. CDR1 and CDR2 (germline): MNHNS, SASEGT. The CDR3 sequence is 15 residues long.